The 15 T cell receptor beta chains below were found in one sample sequenced in a study of blood T cells in healthy people across ages (dated by TCRdb to 2014 to 2015). The library was generated by 5' RACE. Instrument used: Illumina HiSeq 2500. A second PCR of about 7 to 12 cycles was run with a J-beta primer mix and a sample-barcoded 5' primer. The public reads were reanalyzed by TCRdb: fastp trimming at Q25, MiXCR alignment, in-frame beta chains only. Rows matching on CDR3 protein sequence are summarized as one entry with the most common DNA and genes. This sample has about a million distinct CDR3 sequences in its table, and around two fifths of those were observed once. The top ten hold around 13% of the sample. Sequencing was carried out using blood. The receptors stem from a man younger than 35 in good health.

In its sample, this clonotype was seen a few times. The chain joins TRBV6-6 to TRBJ1-4, with no clear D. Germline V gene lookup returns CDR1 MNHNY and CDR2 SVGAGI (reference sequence). Trimming took 5 bases from V and 7 from J, leaving 14 bases between them. The CDR3 is made up of 14 amino acids. Here the CDR3 reads CASSDLLEGEKLFF. As DNA, the CDR3 is TGTGCCAGCAGTGATCTCCTGGAAGGTGAAAAACTGTTTTTT.

This chain joins TRBV29-1 and TRBJ2-1; D is possibly TRBD1 (6 bases). The germline CDR1 and CDR2 sequences are SQVTM and ANQGSEA. This CDR3 has 13 amino acids. V lost 4 bases and J 1 base, leaving 8 bases between the germline ends. The CDR3 spells CSVATGSYNEQFF. The CDR3 nucleotides are TGCAGCGTTGCTACAGGGTCCTACAATGAGCAGTTCTTC.

This clonotype showed up just a few times. The gene calls are TRBV12-3 or TRBV12-4 and TRBJ2-1; 8 bases map to TRBD1. The V segment lost 5 bases and the J segment 5 bases; nucleotides outside the gene matches: 8. This CDR3 is built from 15 residues. CDR3 protein: CASSPGTGGNNEQFF. CDR3 in DNA: TGTGCCAGCAGTCCCGGGACAGGAGGCAACAATGAGCAGTTCTTC.

This clonotype was seen more than once but under ten times. The V and J genes are TRBV30 and TRBJ2-3; no clear D. V was pared by 1 base and J by 0 bases, with 5 bases between. The CDR3 sequence is 13 residues long. CDR1 is GTSNPN, CDR2 SVGIG, per germline (reference sequence). The CDR3 DNA reads as TGTGCCTGGAGTGGGCAGAGCACAGATACGCAGTATTTT. This gives the protein CAWSGQSTDTQYF. Together with reference TRBV30 and TRBJ2-3, the CDR3 gives the full variable domain: SQTIHQWPATLVQPVGSPLSLECTVEGTSNPNLYWYRQAAGRGLQLLFYSVGIGQISSEVPQNLSASRPQDRQFILSSKKLLLSDSGFYLCAWSGQSTDTQYFGPGTRLTVL.

The V call is TRBV2, the J call TRBJ1-1; D not resolved. V lost 7 bases and J lost 4, with 10 bases in between. The CDR3 is 12 residues long. Per germline, CDR1 SNHLY and CDR2 FYNNEI. The CDR3 DNA follows: TGTGCCAGCATAGGGTCTCGCACTGAAGCTTTCTTT. This translates into CASIGSRTEAFF.

The genes are TRBV3-1 and TRBJ2-1; no clear D. The CDR3 is 13 residues long. V gave up 2 bases and J gave up 8 bases, with 10 bases separating them. Germline CDR1 LGHDT, CDR2 YNNKEL (reference sequence). The CDR3 protein is CASSQNLRDEQFF. CDR3 nucleotide sequence: TGTGCCAGCAGCCAAAACCTAAGGGATGAGCAGTTCTTC.

The table lists this clonotype with a few counts. V and J are TRBV11-3 and TRBJ2-3; D is perhaps TRBD1 or TRBD2 (6 bases each). The germline CDR1 and CDR2 sequences are SGHNT and YENEEA. The V end lost 5 bases, the J end lost 5 bases, and 17 bases lay between the germline ends. This CDR3 has 15 amino acids. The CDR3 sequence is CASSPSRGPEDTQYF. DNA for the CDR3: TGTGCCAGCAGCCCCTCCCGGGGGCCAGAAGATACGCAGTATTTT.

CDR3 DNA: TGCAGTGCTAGTATGGGTTGGGGACAGGGAAGCGAGGAGCAGTACTTC. It is translated as CSASMGWGQGSEEQYF. This chain links TRBV20-1 with TRBJ2-5, with 9 bases matching TRBD1. Germline V lookup: CDR1 DFQATT, CDR2 SNEGSKA (reference sequence). V was clipped by 3 bases and J by 11 bases; unmatched bases: 19. The CDR3 runs 16 residues.

This clonotype occurred a few times. The chain recombines TRBV28 with TRBJ2-3; TRBD1 matches at 12 bases. This CDR3 is built from 16 residues. The J segment lost 2 bases and the V segment lost 5 bases, leaving 5 bases of the junction unmatched. Germline CDR1 is MDHEN and CDR2 is SYDVKM. CDR3 region: CASSTPGQGATDTQYF. CDR3 nucleotide sequence: TGTGCCAGCAGTACCCCGGGACAGGGGGCCACAGATACGCAGTATTTT.

This clonotype was counted ten times or more. The J gene is TRBJ2-1, the V gene TRBV12-3 or TRBV12-4; D might be TRBD2 (6 bases). V was shortened by 6 bases and J by 7 bases, with 19 bases between the two germline ends. The CDR3 runs 15 residues. CDR3 DNA: TGTGCCAGCAGCAGCCCAGGAGGGCTTTCGAATGAGCAGTTCTTC. It codes for CASSSPGGLSNEQFF.

This clonotype was counted between two and nine times. This chain links TRBV2 with TRBJ2-3; D is undetermined. This CDR3 spans 15 amino acids. Trimming removed 6 bases at V and 3 bases at J, with 16 bases between. Per the germline V gene, CDR1 is SNHLY and CDR2 is FYNNEI. CDR3 loop: CASRKGFLRTDTQYF. The CDR3 DNA sequence: TGTGCCAGCAGGAAGGGTTTTCTGAGAACAGATACGCAGTATTTT. The full variable domain, its missing parts supplied by reference TRBV2 and TRBJ2-3, is EPEVTQTPSHQVTQMGQEVILRCVPISNHLYFYWYRQILGQKVEFLVSFYNNEISEKSEIFDDQFSVERPDGSNFTLKIRSTKLEDSAMYFCASRKGFLRTDTQYFGPGTRLTVL.

The V gene is TRBV20-1, the J gene TRBJ2-5; 13 nucleotides agree with TRBD2. Trimming took 1 base from V and 3 from J; bases not matched to a gene: 5. The CDR3 contains 16 residues. Germline CDR1 reads DFQATT; CDR2 reads SNEGSKA (reference sequence). This CDR3 is CSARGTSGSGEETQYF. For the CDR3, the DNA is TGCAGTGCTAGAGGGACTAGCGGGAGCGGGGAAGAGACCCAGTACTTC.

The chain couples TRBV7-2 to TRBJ1-2; no definite D call. CDR1 and CDR2 from the germline V gene are SGHTA and FQGNSA. This CDR3 has 15 amino acids. V lost 4 bases and J lost 6, with 18 bases in between. CDR3: CASSWAAASFDGYTF. The CDR3 nucleotides read TGTGCCAGCAGCTGGGCTGCGGCCTCTTTTGATGGCTACACCTTC.

This clonotype occurred once. This sequence joins TRBV9 and TRBJ2-1, with D perhaps matching TRBD1 (6 bases). CDR1 and CDR2 (germline): SGDLS, YYNGEE. V dropped 4 bases and J dropped 9 bases, with 17 bases sitting between them. The CDR3 length is 14 residues. In nucleotides, the CDR3 is TGTGCCAGCAGCACGACGTTACAGGGTTGTGAGCAGTTCTTC. This encodes CASSTTLQGCEQFF.

This clonotype was seen at least ten times. The rearrangement links TRBV10-3 to TRBJ1-6; 8 positions match TRBD1. Germline-derived CDR1 and CDR2 are ENHRY and SYGVKD. This CDR3 has 14 residues. Unmatched junction bases numbered 5, after V lost 4 bases and J lost 9 bases. The DNA for the CDR3 is TGTGCCATCAGTGCGGACAGGGAGTTTTCACCCCTCCACTTT. As protein: CAISADREFSPLHF.